The entry that follows covers one T cell receptor (beta chain) sequence. The V and J ends lost 5 bases and 3 bases, in that order; junction bases with no gene match: 7. Germline CDR1 and CDR2: SNHLY and FYNNEI. The CDR3 totals 15 residues. These data are taken from a study of ipilimumab plus nivolumab after autologous stem cell transplantation. Checkpoint therapy with ipilimumab 1 mg/kg began 14 to 28 days after transplant. This table comes from immunoSEQ multiplex PCR, and its TCRdb copy is limited to in-frame clones, with some not included. Among about 16,000 clones listed, 70% to 90% were seen once.

V is TRBV2 and J is TRBJ2-1; TRBD1 matches 7 bases. This specimen was PBMCs, taken in a trial of ipilimumab plus nivolumab as post-transplant consolidation. This TCR came from a male donor with diffuse large B-cell lymphoma. The CDR3 reads CASSPSTGFYNEQFF. The CDR3 DNA follows: TGTGCCAGCAGTCCCTCGACAGGGTTCTACAATGAGCAGTTCTTC.